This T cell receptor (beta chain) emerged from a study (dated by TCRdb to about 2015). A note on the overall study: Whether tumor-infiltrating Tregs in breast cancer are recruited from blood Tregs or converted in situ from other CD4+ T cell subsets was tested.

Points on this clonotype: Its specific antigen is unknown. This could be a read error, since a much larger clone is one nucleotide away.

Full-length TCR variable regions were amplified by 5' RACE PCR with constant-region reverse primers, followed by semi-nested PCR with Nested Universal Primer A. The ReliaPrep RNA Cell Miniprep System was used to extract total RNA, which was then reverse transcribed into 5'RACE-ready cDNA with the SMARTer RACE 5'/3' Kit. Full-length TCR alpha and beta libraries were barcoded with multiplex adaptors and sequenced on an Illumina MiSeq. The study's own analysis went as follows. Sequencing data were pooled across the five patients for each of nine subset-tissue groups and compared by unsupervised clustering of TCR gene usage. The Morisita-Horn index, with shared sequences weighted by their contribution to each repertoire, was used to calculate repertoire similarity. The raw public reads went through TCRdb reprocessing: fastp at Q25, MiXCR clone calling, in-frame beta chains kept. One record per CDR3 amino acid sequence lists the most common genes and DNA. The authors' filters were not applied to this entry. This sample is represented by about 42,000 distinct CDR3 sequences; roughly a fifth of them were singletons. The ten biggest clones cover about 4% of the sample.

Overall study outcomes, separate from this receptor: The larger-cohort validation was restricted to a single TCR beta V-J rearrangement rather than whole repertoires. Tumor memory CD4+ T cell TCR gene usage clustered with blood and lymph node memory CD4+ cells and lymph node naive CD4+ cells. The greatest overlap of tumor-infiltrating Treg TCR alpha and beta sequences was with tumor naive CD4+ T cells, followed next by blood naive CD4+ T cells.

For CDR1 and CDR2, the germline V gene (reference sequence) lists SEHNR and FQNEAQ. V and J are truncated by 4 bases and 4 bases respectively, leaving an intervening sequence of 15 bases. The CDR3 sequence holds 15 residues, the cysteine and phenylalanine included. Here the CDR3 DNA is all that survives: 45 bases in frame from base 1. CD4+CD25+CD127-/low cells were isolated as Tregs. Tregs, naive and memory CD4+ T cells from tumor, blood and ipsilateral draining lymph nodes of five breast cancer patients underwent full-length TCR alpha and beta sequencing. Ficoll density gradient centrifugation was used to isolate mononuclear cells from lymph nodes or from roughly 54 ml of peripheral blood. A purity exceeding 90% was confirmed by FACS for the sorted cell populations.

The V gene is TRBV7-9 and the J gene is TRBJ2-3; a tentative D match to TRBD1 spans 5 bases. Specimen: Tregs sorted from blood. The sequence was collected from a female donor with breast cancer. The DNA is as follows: TGTGCCAGCAGCTCTGGTCAGGGTAACGCAGATACGCAGTATTTT. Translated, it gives CASSSGQGNADTQYF.